This T cell receptor beta chain was found in a study of shared clonotypes between healthy human individuals. Study results and limitations: Rarefaction revealed incomplete sorted-subset sequencing despite large depth. The sampled material consisted only of blood, and tissue repertoires are likely to differ. Naive subsets usually exceeded memory subsets in estimated richness.

Losses at the gene ends were 5 bases for V and 0 bases for J; bases not matched to a gene: 4. The germline V gene encodes CDR1 SEHNR and CDR2 FQNEAQ (reference sequence). The CDR3 runs to 17 residues. Concerning this clone: Its antigen is undetermined.

Terminally differentiated effector memory CD45RA+ cells were excluded from the naive CD8 cells, which were CD45RO-negative and positively selected for CCR7. Only in-frame clones appear in the TCRdb table, and some are missing; sequencing was by immunoSEQ multiplex PCR. Among more than 500,000 clones, about 95% were seen once, and the ten largest hold approximately 0.11%. The sample comprised naive CD8+ T cells sorted from blood. V and J are TRBV7-9 and TRBJ2-1; 13 nucleotides line up with TRBD2. The clonotype comes from a woman under 40 in good health. CDR3 in amino acids: CASSPGTSGTSYNEQFF. The CDR3 bases are TGTGCCAGCAGCCCCGGGACTAGCGGGACCTCCTACAATGAGCAGTTCTTC. Complete variable domain (other parts from reference TRBV7-9 and TRBJ2-1): DTGVSQNPRHKITKRGQNVTFRCDPISEHNRLYWYRQTLGQGPEFLTYFQNEAQLEKSRLLSDRFSAERPKGSFSTLEIQRTEQGDSAMYLCASSPGTSGTSYNEQFFGPGTRLTVL.